This TCR beta chain was captured by sequencing in a study of identifying expanded T cells in peripheral blood. Study results and caveats: Over about two and four weeks, about 17 and 20 clones changed, versus around 1.3 between replicates. Approximately two-week clone count variance significantly increased as total template count grew.

CDR3 length: 13 residues. CDR1 and CDR2 from the germline V gene are SGHTA and FQGNSA. Trimming shortened V by 3 bases and J by 5 bases, and 7 bases separated the two germline ends. Collection occurred without any documented infections or immune events in donors. Comments on this clone: Antigen unknown.

Using immunoSEQ multiplex PCR, the repertoire was profiled, and TCRdb retains in-frame clones only, with some absent. The sample carries approximately 56,000 clones, 65% to 90% recorded once. The receptor's source is a person aged 18-70 years in good health. V usage is TRBV7-2 and J usage is TRBJ2-2; D is unresolved. The sample was blood. The CDR3 DNA sequence: TGTGCCAGCAGCTTCGACTTAACCGGGGAGCTGTTTTTT. Translation gives CASSFDLTGELFF.